Below are 30 T cell receptor beta chains sequenced from a single sample in a study of cytomegalovirus exposure and HLA in healthy donors. TCRdb's copy holds only in-frame clones and misses some; the assay was immunoSEQ multiplex PCR. The table lists about 250,000 clones, roughly 90% of them singletons. Sequenced sample: PBMCs. These receptors originate from a man between 18 and 29 years old in good health and CMV-seropositive.

This clone has a single count. The chain has TRBV7-2 and TRBJ1-1; no clear D gene. The V end lost 1 base, the J end lost 3 bases, and 12 bases lay between the germline ends. The CDR3 length is 15 residues. The germline V gene encodes CDR1 SGHTA and CDR2 FQGNSA. This CDR3 is CASSLVGRGDTEAFF. CDR3 sequence (DNA): TGTGCCAGCAGCTTAGTCGGGCGGGGTGACACTGAAGCTTTCTTT.

V and J are TRBV6-1 and TRBJ1-5, with 10 bases that match TRBD1. CDR1 is MNHNS and CDR2 is SASEGT in the germline V gene. After removal of 4 bases from V and 6 bases from J, the junction contained 6 bases not matched to a gene. The CDR3 totals 15 residues. The CDR3 sequence: CASSGDRGPVQPQHF. The CDR3 nucleotides are TGTGCCAGCAGTGGCGACAGGGGGCCTGTTCAGCCCCAGCATTTT.

V is TRBV5-1 and J is TRBJ1-1; D is undetermined. The CDR3 is 14 amino acids. Trimming pared 0 bases from V and 11 bases from J, leaving 17 bases between. Germline-derived CDR1 and CDR2 are SGHRS and YFSETQ. In nucleotides, the CDR3 is TGCGCCAGCAGCTTGGACTACAGCGTTAAGTGGGCTTTCTTT. Translated: CASSLDYSVKWAFF.

V usage is TRBV27 and J usage is TRBJ1-2; D unclear. From germline, CDR1 is MNHEY and CDR2 SMNVEV (reference sequence). V was clipped by 3 bases and J by 7 bases, with 18 bases between them. The CDR3 extends over 15 amino acids. In DNA form, the CDR3 reads TGTGCCAGCAGTTTCATTGCGCGGAGTCTAAGTGGCTACACCTTC. It yields the protein CASSFIARSLSGYTF.

The gene calls are TRBV19 and TRBJ1-2, with D possibly being TRBD1 (6 bases). The ends were cut back, 3 bases at V and 8 bases at J, with 10 bases in the middle. Germline values: CDR1 LNHDA, CDR2 SQIVND (reference sequence). CDR3 size: 12 residues. The CDR3 reads CASSMDSLGYTF. CDR3 nucleotide sequence: TGTGCCAGTAGTATGGACAGCTTGGGCTACACCTTC.

The gene calls are TRBV30 and TRBJ1-2, with a tentative D call TRBD1 (5 bases). Germline CDR1 is GTSNPN and CDR2 is SVGIG (reference sequence). The CDR3 spans 13 residues. V lost 7 bases to trimming and J lost 2 bases, with 14 bases between them. The chain's CDR3 is CASPGDRNYGYTF. The CDR3 bases are TGTGCCTCCCCGGGGGATAGAAACTATGGCTACACCTTC.

V usage is TRBV10-3 and J usage is TRBJ1-1; TRBD1 matches 9 bases. This CDR3 spans 17 amino acids. CDR1 and CDR2 from the germline V gene are ENHRY and SYGVKD. V was pared by 0 bases and J by 5 bases, with 10 bases of the junction left unmatched. The CDR3: CAISESPGTGGSTEAFF. The CDR3 region has the DNA TGTGCCATCAGTGAGTCCCCCGGCACAGGGGGCTCAACTGAAGCTTTCTTT.

The chain joins TRBV4-2 to TRBJ1-5; tentative D call: TRBD1 (5 bases). The CDR3 runs 15 residues. The germline CDR1 and CDR2 sequences are LGHNA and YNFKEQ. V lost 1 base to trimming and J lost 7 bases, with 14 bases between them. The CDR3 coding sequence is TGTGCCAGCAGCCAAGGTCCCGGGACGGGGCAGCCCCAGCATTTT. Its translation is CASSQGPGTGQPQHF.

The V and J genes are TRBV6-1 and TRBJ2-1; tentative D call: TRBD1 (6 bases). The CDR3 extends over 15 amino acids. Germline V CDR1 and CDR2: MNHNS, SASEGT. The germline V and J ends were trimmed by 5 bases and 0 bases, with 11 bases remaining between them. The CDR3 reads CASSPQGSSYNEQFF. The CDR3 bases are TGTGCCAGCAGTCCCCAGGGGTCCTCCTACAATGAGCAGTTCTTC.

This chain links TRBV9 with TRBJ2-3; TRBD1 might be the D (7 bases). V lost 7 bases and J lost 6, with 15 bases in between. Germline assignment: CDR1 SGDLS and CDR2 YYNGEE. The CDR3 covers 13 residues. The chain's CDR3 is CASGRGAWDTQYF. The CDR3 nucleotides read TGTGCCAGCGGCAGGGGGGCTTGGGATACGCAGTATTTT.

Here the CDR3 DNA reads TGTGCCAGCAGCCTCCGATTAGGGTTCGAGCAGTACTTC. This translates into CASSLRLGFEQYF. The V gene is TRBV14, the J gene TRBJ2-7; D ambiguous. The CDR3 covers 13 residues. The V gene lost 4 bases and the J gene lost 6 bases, with 13 bases spanning the gap. Germline CDR1 and CDR2: SGHDN and FVKESK.

The chain employs TRBV15 and TRBJ1-2; no clear D gene. Germline loops: CDR1 LNHNV, CDR2 YYDKDF (reference sequence). The length of the CDR3 is 15 residues. V was pared by 3 bases and J by 8 bases, with 19 bases between. The CDR3 DNA follows: TGTGCCACCAGCAGCCCTTTTCTACATCCGGGAGGCTACACCTTC. Amino acids: CATSSPFLHPGGYTF.

J is TRBJ1-5 and V is TRBV5-1; possible D gene TRBD1, 5 bases. The germline gives CDR1 SGHRS, CDR2 YFSETQ. The CDR3 covers 17 residues. The V end was cut by 4 bases, the J end by 2 bases, with 19 bases between. The CDR3 spells CASSLPGRSSGNQPQHF. The CDR3 nucleotides are TGCGCCAGCAGCCTACCGGGACGCTCATCCGGCAATCAGCCCCAGCATTTT.

V is TRBV2 and J is TRBJ2-1, with 9 bases fitting TRBD2. The CDR3 has 14 residues. After removal of 6 bases from V and 7 bases from J, the junction contained 7 bases not matched to a gene. Looked up from germline, CDR1 is SNHLY and CDR2 is FYNNEI. The CDR3 DNA is TGTGCCAGCAGAGTAGCGGGAGTCAGAAATGAGCAGTTCTTC. It encodes CASRVAGVRNEQFF. The full variable domain, rest sourced from reference TRBV2 and TRBJ2-1, is EPEVTQTPSHQVTQMGQEVILRCVPISNHLYFYWYRQILGQKVEFLVSFYNNEISEKSEIFDDQFSVERPDGSNFTLKIRSTKLEDSAMYFCASRVAGVRNEQFFGPGTRLTVL.

The V and J genes are TRBV27 and TRBJ1-1; D might be TRBD1 (6 bases). There are 15 residues in the CDR3. V was cut by 0 bases and J by 4 bases, with 12 bases left in between. Germline CDR1 MNHEY, CDR2 SMNVEV (reference sequence). The CDR3 here is CASSLSVGGFTEAFF. In DNA form, the CDR3 reads TGTGCCAGCAGTTTATCGGTGGGGGGCTTCACTGAAGCTTTCTTT.

The V and J genes are TRBV4-2 and TRBJ1-4; D might be TRBD1 (5 bases). The CDR3 runs to 15 residues. Trimming removed 0 bases from V and 4 bases from J, with 9 bases in between. Germline-derived CDR1 and CDR2 are LGHNA and YNFKEQ. CDR3 sequence: CASSQDWGRNEKLFF. Written as DNA, the CDR3 is TGTGCCAGCAGCCAAGATTGGGGCCGTAATGAAAAACTGTTTTTT.

V is TRBV29-1 and J is TRBJ2-2; 10 nucleotides align to TRBD1. This CDR3 is 14 amino acids long. Germline CDR1 reads SQVTM; CDR2 reads ANQGSEA. Trimming took 4 bases from V and 7 from J; bases not matched to a gene: 6. The CDR3 protein is CSVVGDRGGGELFF. DNA for the CDR3: TGCAGCGTTGTGGGGGACAGGGGTGGCGGGGAGCTGTTTTTT.

The CDR3 DNA sequence: TGTGCCAGCTCACCGTACACAGGGGCGACCCAAGAGACCCAGTACTTC. This translates into CASSPYTGATQETQYF. V usage is TRBV18 and J usage is TRBJ2-5; 7 nucleotides line up with TRBD1. This CDR3 has 16 residues. CDR1 is KGHSH and CDR2 is LQKENI in the germline V gene. V dropped 3 bases and J dropped 1; count of bases not matched to a gene: 8. The full variable domain, completed using reference TRBV18 and TRBJ2-5, is NAGVMQNPRHLVRRRGQEARLRCSPMKGHSHVYWYRQLPEEGLKFMVYLQKENIIDESGMPKERFSAEFPKEGPSILRIQQVVRGDSAAYFCASSPYTGATQETQYFGPGTRLLVL.

The chain is built from TRBV18 and TRBJ1-5; the D is unclear. The CDR3 runs 14 residues. Germline CDR1 is KGHSH and CDR2 is LQKENI. The V and J ends lost 2 bases and 7 bases respectively, with 12 bases between them. Here the CDR3 reads CASSPEGKGQPQHF. CDR3 nucleotides: TGTGCCAGCTCACCAGAAGGGAAAGGGCAGCCCCAGCATTTT.

The CDR3 here is CASSFNLDEQYF. DNA of the CDR3: TGTGCCAGCAGTTTTAATTTGGACGAGCAGTACTTC. V gene TRBV28 combines with J gene TRBJ2-7; D is unclear. CDR1 and CDR2 (germline): MDHEN, SYDVKM. Trimming removed 3 bases at V and 5 bases at J, with 8 bases between. The CDR3 is made up of 12 amino acids.

The chain recombines TRBV12-5 with TRBJ1-1; D uncertain. The germline V and J ends were trimmed by 2 bases and 3 bases, with 7 bases remaining between them. The CDR3 spans 13 residues. Germline CDR1 is LGHNT and CDR2 is FRNRAP. The CDR3 sequence: CASGLSPYTEAFF. In DNA, the CDR3 is TGTGCTAGTGGTTTGAGCCCTTACACTGAAGCTTTCTTT.

The chain carries TRBV5-1 and TRBJ1-2; 7 nucleotides line up with TRBD1. Trimming at V came to 0 bases and at J to 8 bases, leaving 4 bases not matched to a gene. The CDR3 is made up of 13 amino acids. Germline V gives CDR1 SGHRS, CDR2 YFSETQ. The CDR3 nucleotides read TGCGCCAGCAGCTTGGCCCAGGGGGGCGGCTACACCTTC. As protein: CASSLAQGGGYTF.

The chain joins TRBV7-9 to TRBJ2-7; 7 positions match TRBD1. V gave up 3 bases and J gave up 4 bases; unmatched junction bases: 6. The CDR3 is 14 amino acids. Germline values: CDR1 SEHNR, CDR2 FQNEAQ (reference sequence). The CDR3 DNA sequence: TGTGCCAGCAGCTTGGGCAGGGGGATTTACGAGCAGTACTTC. This gives the protein CASSLGRGIYEQYF.

The rearrangement links TRBV7-2 to TRBJ2-7; 15 bases match TRBD2. This CDR3 comprises 15 residues. Germline trimming cut 1 base from V and 6 bases from J; bases unmatched to any gene: 1. The germline CDR1 and CDR2 sequences are SGHTA and FQGNSA. The CDR3 region is CASSLGTSGRAEQYF. The CDR3 nucleotides read TGTGCCAGCAGCTTAGGGACTAGCGGGAGGGCCGAGCAGTACTTC.

This chain links TRBV2 with TRBJ2-2; D unresolved. CDR3 length: 14 amino acids. V was cut by 4 bases and J by 4 bases, with 10 bases left in between. CDR1 and CDR2 from the germline V gene are SNHLY and FYNNEI. The CDR3 nucleotides read TGTGCCAGCAGTGGTCGAACGGCCACCGGGGAGCTGTTTTTT. It yields the protein CASSGRTATGELFF.

The chain couples TRBV11-2 to TRBJ2-2; D is perhaps TRBD1 (6 bases). Germline CDR1 SGHAT, CDR2 FQNNGV. There are 15 residues in the CDR3. The V end lost 5 bases, the J end lost 6 bases, and 16 bases lay between the germline ends. The CDR3 spells CASSTPTYRAGELFF. The CDR3 DNA sequence: TGTGCCAGCAGCACCCCAACCTACAGGGCCGGGGAGCTGTTTTTT.

This sequence joins TRBV28 and TRBJ2-7, with 7 positions matching TRBD1. Trimming cost V 9 bases and J 3 bases; bases outside gene matches: 8. The germline CDR1 and CDR2 sequences are MDHEN and SYDVKM. CDR3 length: 13 residues. For the CDR3, the DNA is TGTGCCAGTAAGCGCCCAGGGGGCTACGAGCAGTACTTC. Translated, it gives CASKRPGGYEQYF.

This clone was picked up one time. The rearrangement uses TRBV13 and TRBJ1-3; D is unresolved. The CDR3 consists of 16 residues. V gave up 3 bases and J gave up 0 bases, with 12 bases separating them. The V gene's germline CDR1 is PRHDT and CDR2 FYEKMQ (reference sequence). The CDR3 sequence: CASSFPAGFSGNTIYF. In nucleotides, the CDR3 is TGTGCCAGCAGCTTCCCGGCGGGGTTCTCTGGAAACACCATATATTTT.

The chain carries TRBV19 and TRBJ2-1, with 7 bases matching TRBD2. Germline CDR1 LNHDA, CDR2 SQIVND (reference sequence). The ends lost 3 bases at V and 10 bases at J; junction bases unmatched: 6. CDR3 size: 13 residues. The CDR3 DNA is TGTGCCAGTAGTATGGGCGGGAGAGACGAGCAGTTCTTC. Amino acid sequence: CASSMGGRDEQFF.

Turning to this clone: The same CDR3 is also encoded by other DNA sequences in this sample. This rearrangement joins TRBV13 to TRBJ2-6; no clear D. Per the germline V gene, CDR1 is PRHDT and CDR2 is FYEKMQ (reference sequence). Trimming stripped 1 base from V and 2 bases from J, with 0 bases between. The CDR3 length is 13 residues. The CDR3 sequence is CASSLAGANVLTF. The CDR3 bases are TGTGCCAGCAGCTTAGCTGGGGCCAACGTCCTGACTTTC. Supplemented by reference TRBV13 and TRBJ2-6, the full variable domain reads AAGVIQSPRHLIKEKRETATLKCYPIPRHDTVYWYQQGPGQDPQFLISFYEKMQSDKGSIPDRFSAQQFSDYHSELNMSSLELGDSALYFCASSLAGANVLTFGAGSRLTVL.